This T cell receptor (beta chain) came from a study of Tregs in tolerant kidney transplant recipients. General study points: Validation in larger populations is needed because few patients were studied. Expanding Tregs on activated donor B cells appeared to best identify donor-specific TCRbeta clones. This study did not directly address biological reproducibility.

Turning to this clone: Its antigen remains unknown.

Germline CDR1 MNHNY, CDR2 SVGAGI (reference sequence). The V end lost 7 bases, the J end lost 0 bases, and 3 bases lay between the germline ends. This CDR3 is built from 11 residues. Assay used: immunoSEQ multiplex PCR; TCRdb lists only in-frame clones, some missing. The sample has 120,000 or so clones, almost 95% seen once. Unstimulated Tregs (CD4+CD25+CD127-) and CD4+CD25- non-Tregs were sorted from PBMCs. The TCR was taken from a human donor in good health. The chain employs TRBV6-6 and TRBJ1-1; D remains unclear. Material for sequencing was CD4+ T cells from blood. The CDR3 nucleotides are TGTGCCAGCATAATGAACACTGAAGCTTTCTTT. Encoded protein: CASIMNTEAFF.